This T cell receptor (beta chain) was sequenced during a study of vaccination effects on CD4 cells after COVID-19. Using viral peptide pools, the ViraFEST assay grew out antigen-specific CD4+ T cells prior to sequencing. Culture lasted under 13 days before CD4+ T cell isolation. Each vaccine recipient was nucleocapsid antibody negative and had no prior SARS-CoV-2 infection. General observations from the study: Few convalescent patients and no early post-infection timepoints were included in the study. There was only 1 of 255 vaccine-induced clones in healthy vaccinees that cross-reacted with common cold coronaviruses.

Clones were read by immunoSEQ multiplex PCR, and TCRdb kept only the in-frame ones, dropping some. The sample has roughly 21,000 clones, 65% to 85% seen once. On this clone itself: Its antigen remains unidentified.

The material was CD4+ T cells from PBMCs cultured with HCoV-NL63 spike peptides, obtained before COVID-19 vaccination. This TCR derives from a human donor who received a COVID-19 vaccine.

CDR3 coding DNA: TGTGCCAGCCAGACAGGGGGCAACACCGGGGAGCTGTTTTTT. It yields the protein CASQTGGNTGELFF. The chain carries TRBV28 and TRBJ2-2; 10 positions agree with TRBD1. Unmatched junction bases numbered 2, after V lost 8 bases and J lost 2 bases. Looked up from germline, CDR1 is MDHEN and CDR2 is SYDVKM. The CDR3 loop spans 14 amino acids.